This passage covers 16 T cell receptor beta chains from one sample sequenced in a study of blood T cell repertoires in COVID-19. The method was immunoSEQ multiplex PCR; TCRdb's version includes in-frame clones alone and lacks a portion of them. This sample carries 150,000 to 200,000 clones, roughly 86% of them seen once, and the ten largest clones take roughly 3.4%. What was sequenced was peripheral blood. The receptor source for this set is a man in his 70s with acute or convalescent COVID-19.

Only one count was recorded for this clone. Other nucleotide sequences from this sample produce the same CDR3. The chain is built from TRBV9 and TRBJ1-5, with D uncertain. Trimming pared 0 bases from V and 4 bases from J, leaving 8 bases between. CDR1 SGDLS and CDR2 YYNGEE come from the germline V gene. The CDR3 is made up of 14 amino acids. The CDR3 nucleotides read TGTGCCAGCAGCGTAGGGCAGTCTAATCAGCCCCAGCATTTT. It codes for CASSVGQSNQPQHF.

V usage is TRBV6-1 and J usage is TRBJ2-5; 8 bases map to TRBD2. The CDR3 totals 15 residues. The junction had 17 bases not matched to a gene; V was cut back by 11 bases and J by 6 bases. CDR1 and CDR2 from the germline V gene are MNHNS and SASEGT. The CDR3 region has the DNA TGTGCCGTCCTCCCCCCCGGGGGGGCCACTCAGACCCAGTACTTC. Encoded protein: CAVLPPGGATQTQYF.

This clone appeared a single time. The chain couples TRBV5-5 to TRBJ2-2; perhaps TRBD2 as D (6 bases). The CDR3 is made up of 15 amino acids. Trimming took off 2 bases at V and 4 bases at J, with 12 bases between the two ends. Per the germline V gene, CDR1 is SGHKS and CDR2 is YYEKEE (reference sequence). The CDR3: CASSLIGTRTGELFF. CDR3 DNA: TGTGCCAGCAGCTTAATAGGGACTCGCACCGGGGAGCTGTTTTTT.

This sequence joins TRBV11-3 and TRBJ2-1, with D possibly being TRBD2 (5 bases). V lost 5 bases and J 7 bases, leaving 12 bases between the germline ends. There are 13 residues in the CDR3. Per the germline V gene, CDR1 is SGHNT and CDR2 is YENEEA. The CDR3 here is CASSSRGPNEQFF. The CDR3 bases are TGTGCCAGCAGCAGTAGAGGGCCTAATGAGCAGTTCTTC.

Here the CDR3 DNA reads TGTGCCAGCAGCCGGGGAAGTGCAGATACGCAGTATTTT. Its translation: CASSRGSADTQYF. The chain recombines TRBV11-2 with TRBJ2-3; a possible D gene is TRBD2 (5 bases). V was shortened by 5 bases and J by 4 bases, with 10 bases between the two germline ends. The CDR3 loop spans 13 amino acids. Germline values: CDR1 SGHAT, CDR2 FQNNGV.

The chain joins TRBV11-2 to TRBJ1-3; maybe TRBD1 (5 bases). Germline assignment: CDR1 SGHAT and CDR2 FQNNGV. CDR3 length: 16 amino acids. V lost 6 bases to trimming and J lost 4 bases, with 19 bases between them. CDR3 nucleotides: TGTGCCAGCAGTTCCGTATCTGGGGGAGGAGGAAACACCATATATTTT. It codes for CASSSVSGGGGNTIYF. Full variable domain (missing parts from reference TRBV11-2 and TRBJ1-3): EAGVAQSPRYKIIEKRQSVAFWCNPISGHATLYWYQQILGQGPKLLIQFQNNGVVDDSQLPKDRFSAERLKGVDSTLKIQPAKLEDSAVYLCASSSVSGGGGNTIYFGEGSWLTVV.

J is TRBJ1-1 and V is TRBV29-1; possible D gene TRBD1, 5 bases. The CDR3 is 14 residues long. Germline V gives CDR1 SQVTM, CDR2 ANQGSEA. Trimming pared 4 bases from V and 0 bases from J, leaving 12 bases between. In DNA, the CDR3 is TGCAGCGTTGGTCTCCGGACACTGAACACTGAAGCTTTCTTT. This sequence encodes CSVGLRTLNTEAFF.

The J gene is TRBJ2-5, the V gene TRBV3-1 (or the pseudogene TRBV3-2); 9 bases align to TRBD2. The germline CDR1 and CDR2 sequences are LGHDT and YNNKEL (reference sequence). CDR3 length: 15 residues. The V segment lost 1 base and the J segment 4 bases; nucleotides outside the gene matches: 4. The CDR3 DNA reads as TGTGCCAGCAGCCAAGGTGGCGGGGGGGGAGAGACCCAGTACTTC. Its protein product is CASSQGGGGGETQYF.

This clone has only one observation. The chain combines TRBV5-4 with TRBJ2-5, with TRBD1 matching 9 bases. Germline V gene sequence: CDR1 SGHNT, CDR2 YYREEE (reference sequence). CDR3 size: 14 residues. The V gene end was trimmed by 2 bases and the J gene end by 6 bases; junction bases not matched to a gene: 5. As DNA, the CDR3 is TGTGCCAGCAGCTTATGGGACAGGGCCCAGACCCAGTACTTC. Translated, it gives CASSLWDRAQTQYF. The full variable domain, its missing parts supplied by reference TRBV5-4 and TRBJ2-5, is ETGVTQSPTHLIKTRGQQVTLRCSSQSGHNTVSWYQQALGQGPQFIFQYYREEENGRGNFPPRFSGLQFPNYSSELNVNALELDDSALYLCASSLWDRAQTQYFGPGTRLLVL.

The chain has TRBV30 and TRBJ1-2, with no clear D. The CDR3 totals 14 residues. V gave up 2 bases and J gave up 4 bases, with 14 bases separating them. CDR1 and CDR2 (germline): GTSNPN, SVGIG (reference sequence). The CDR3 coding sequence is TGTGCCTGGAGTCATACCCGGGAAGGCTATGGCTACACCTTC. Translated, it gives CAWSHTREGYGYTF.

The chain has TRBV29-1 and TRBJ1-1; D gene ambiguous. With 5 bases removed from V and 6 bases from J, the gap between germline ends came to 13 bases. In germline, CDR1 is SQVTM, CDR2 ANQGSEA. This CDR3 is 12 amino acids long. The CDR3, as DNA: TGCAGCGTTTCCCTAGCCTTGGCTGAAGCTTTCTTT. Translated, it gives CSVSLALAEAFF.

The V call is TRBV5-6, the J call TRBJ2-1; possible D gene TRBD1, 5 bases. The CDR3 runs to 15 residues. CDR1 is SGHDT, CDR2 YYEEEE, per germline. Trimming shortened V by 2 bases and J by 2 bases, and 11 bases separated the two germline ends. CDR3 protein: CASSLTQATYNEQFF. Here the CDR3 DNA reads TGTGCCAGCAGCTTAACACAGGCCACCTACAATGAGCAGTTCTTC.

The chain couples TRBV6-5 to TRBJ1-2, with 10 bases fitting TRBD1. Trimming removed 6 bases from V and 7 bases from J; junction bases left unmatched: 11. The CDR3 consists of 15 residues. CDR1 is MNHEY, CDR2 SVGAGI, per germline. The CDR3 DNA reads TGTGCCAGCAGCCTCTCGGGGGACAGGGGAGGTGGCTACACCTTC. It encodes CASSLSGDRGGGYTF.

This clone was seen a few times. The V and J genes are TRBV18 and TRBJ1-6, with a possible D match to TRBD1 (5 bases). Germline V gives CDR1 KGHSH, CDR2 LQKENI. V was pared by 3 bases and J by 3 bases, with 6 bases between. The CDR3 is 14 amino acids. The CDR3 here is CASSPTDYNSPLHF. Here the CDR3 DNA reads TGTGCCAGCTCACCGACAGACTATAATTCACCCCTCCACTTT. The full variable domain, its missing parts supplied by reference TRBV18 and TRBJ1-6, is NAGVMQNPRHLVRRRGQEARLRCSPMKGHSHVYWYRQLPEEGLKFMVYLQKENIIDESGMPKERFSAEFPKEGPSILRIQQVVRGDSAAYFCASSPTDYNSPLHFGNGTRLTVT.

The J gene is TRBJ2-1, the V gene TRBV4-3; TRBD2 matches at 14 bases. Per germline, CDR1 LGHNA and CDR2 YSLEER. V trimming: 1 base; J trimming: 4 bases; junction bases outside the gene matches: 9. The CDR3 is 19 residues long. The CDR3 nucleotides are TGCGCCAGCAGCCAAGGGCCCCGACTAGCGGGGGGGGTATACAATGAGCAGTTCTTC. Protein sequence: CASSQGPRLAGGVYNEQFF.

The chain links TRBV28 to TRBJ1-2; D is undetermined. Germline CDR1 MDHEN, CDR2 SYDVKM. With 3 bases removed from V and 8 bases from J, the gap between germline ends came to 16 bases. The CDR3 has 14 amino acids. CDR3 nucleotide sequence: TGTGCCAGCAGTTTCTATGTGAGCGGTGGCGGCTACACCTTC. It is translated as CASSFYVSGGGYTF.